This entry lists 19 T cell receptor beta chains sequenced from one sample in a study of response to subunit inactivated influenza vaccine. In TCRdb, the RT-PCR reads were re-called with MiXCR into one record per CDR3 protein. The table has about 520,000 distinct CDR3 sequences, under 8.5% seen once; the top ten hold 13%. This material consisted of PBMCs from blood, taken less than 25 months after vaccination. The receptor set was obtained from a man between 45 and 75 years old who received an inactivated influenza vaccine.

The rearrangement joins TRBV25-1 to TRBJ2-7, with TRBD2 as a possible D gene (7 bases). CDR1 is MGHDK, CDR2 SYGVNS, per germline. The V end was cut by 6 bases, the J end by 4 bases, with 13 bases between. This CDR3 is built from 13 residues. In nucleotides, the CDR3 is TGTGCCAGCAGGTCGGGGGGCGGGTACGAGCAGTACTTC. Encoded protein: CASRSGGGYEQYF.

This clonotype was seen at least ten times. This chain connects TRBV2 to TRBJ2-1; D remains unclear. This CDR3 is 12 amino acids long. The V end lost 7 bases, the J end lost 6 bases, and 10 bases lay between the germline ends. Germline lookup yields CDR1 SNHLY and CDR2 FYNNEI. CDR3 bases: TGTGCCAGCAAAAGACTGGTCAATGAGCAGTTCTTC. Its translation is CASKRLVNEQFF. The full variable domain, rest sourced from reference TRBV2 and TRBJ2-1, is EPEVTQTPSHQVTQMGQEVILRCVPISNHLYFYWYRQILGQKVEFLVSFYNNEISEKSEIFDDQFSVERPDGSNFTLKIRSTKLEDSAMYFCASKRLVNEQFFGPGTRLTVL.

This clonotype was observed a few times. This chain joins TRBV10-3 and TRBJ2-7, with 8 bases fitting TRBD1. V was pared by 2 bases and J by 5 bases, with 5 bases of the junction left unmatched. Germline CDR1 is ENHRY and CDR2 is SYGVKD. The CDR3 has 14 amino acids. CDR3 amino acids: CAISERTGWDEQYF. CDR3 coding DNA: TGTGCCATCAGTGAGAGGACAGGGTGGGACGAGCAGTACTTC.

A few counts support this clonotype. The J gene is TRBJ2-5, the V gene TRBV28, with unresolved D. Trimming took off 5 bases at V and 0 bases at J, with 13 bases between the two ends. The CDR3 contains 15 residues. Germline lookup yields CDR1 MDHEN and CDR2 SYDVKM. This chain's CDR3 is CASSPHLDNQETQYF. CDR3 in DNA: TGTGCCAGCAGTCCGCACCTCGACAACCAAGAGACCCAGTACTTC.

This clonotype was observed a few times. The V and J genes are TRBV28 and TRBJ2-2, with 9 positions matching TRBD1. V was clipped by 5 bases and J by 7 bases; unmatched bases: 8. The CDR3 has 15 residues. CDR1 and CDR2 (germline): MDHEN, SYDVKM. CDR3 sequence: CASSEDRGWFGELFF. CDR3 nucleotides: TGTGCCAGCAGTGAAGACAGGGGGTGGTTCGGGGAGCTGTTTTTT.

This clonotype has ten or more counts. The rearrangement uses TRBV20-1 and TRBJ2-3; D call uncertain. The CDR3 has 15 residues. Between the trimmed V and J ends, which lost 0 bases and 1 base, there was a span of 11 bases. CDR1 is DFQATT and CDR2 is SNEGSKA in the germline V gene (reference sequence). The DNA of the CDR3 is TGCAGTGCTAGAGAGCGCCGATTCGGCACAGATACGCAGTATTTT. Protein sequence: CSARERRFGTDTQYF.

Ten or more counts support this clonotype. This chain connects TRBV6-2 or TRBV6-3 to TRBJ2-2; D gene unclear. The CDR3 is made up of 16 amino acids. The V and J ends lost 7 bases and 1 base respectively, with 16 bases between them. Germline V gene sequence: CDR1 MNHEY, CDR2 SVGEGT. For the CDR3, the DNA is TGTGCCAGCAATAGCCCCGCCGGAAAGAACACCGGGGAGCTGTTTTTT. Translated, it gives CASNSPAGKNTGELFF.

In regard to this clonotype: At one boundary the junction diverges from the germline segment, which might be a read error. The V and J genes are TRBV7-7 and TRBJ2-7; 9 bases map to TRBD1. The germline V gene encodes CDR1 SSHAT and CDR2 FNYEAQ (reference sequence). This CDR3 comprises 15 residues. This CDR3 is CASSPSPGQGGEQYF. The CDR3, as DNA: TGTGCTAGCAGCCCCTCTCCGGGACAGGGAGGGGAGCAGTACTTC.

This clonotype was observed a few times. J is TRBJ2-2 and V is TRBV14; D is uncertain. CDR1 and CDR2 (germline): SGHDN, FVKESK. The CDR3 sequence is 16 residues long. V lost 0 bases to trimming and J lost 6 bases, with 14 bases between them. The CDR3 region is CASSQERVWGAGELFF. The CDR3 DNA sequence: TGTGCCAGCAGCCAAGAAAGGGTCTGGGGTGCCGGGGAGCTGTTTTTT.

This clonotype has more than one count but fewer than ten. The V gene is TRBV6-2 or TRBV6-3, the J gene TRBJ2-1, with 7 bases that match TRBD2. Germline-derived CDR1 and CDR2 are MNHEY and SVGEGT. The CDR3 is 15 amino acids. The V segment lost 2 bases and the J segment 1 base; nucleotides outside the gene matches: 2. CDR3 loop: CASSYGRGSYNEQFF. Here the CDR3 DNA reads TGTGCCAGCAGTTACGGGAGGGGATCCTACAATGAGCAGTTCTTC.

This clonotype has a count of ten or more. The V call is TRBV7-3, the J call TRBJ2-1, with D possibly being TRBD2 (5 bases). Deletions cut 2 bases from V and 5 bases from J, with 13 bases between. The CDR3 runs to 15 residues. Germline V gene lookup returns CDR1 SGHTA and CDR2 FQGTGA. The CDR3 DNA reads TGTGCCAGCAGCTTATGGCGGGCTCCAAACAATGAGCAGTTCTTC. Translated, it gives CASSLWRAPNNEQFF.

The rearrangement uses TRBV14 and TRBJ1-1; D unresolved. V was shortened by 3 bases and J by 6 bases, with 11 bases between the two germline ends. CDR1 and CDR2 (germline): SGHDN, FVKESK. CDR3 length equals 13 residues. CDR3 bases: TGTGCCAGCAGCCAGGACCTAGGAGCTGAAGCTTTCTTT. As protein: CASSQDLGAEAFF.

A few counts support this clonotype. This rearrangement joins TRBV7-2 to TRBJ2-7; D is perhaps TRBD1 (6 bases). This CDR3 region has 15 residues. Germline CDR1 SGHTA, CDR2 FQGNSA. V was shortened by 5 bases and J by 0 bases, with 14 bases between the two germline ends. CDR3 sequence: CASSLRDTISYEQYF. The CDR3 nucleotides are TGTGCCAGCAGCCTCCGGGACACTATCTCCTACGAGCAGTACTTC. The full variable domain, completed using reference TRBV7-2 and TRBJ2-7, is GAGVSQSPSNKVTEKGKDVELRCDPISGHTALYWYRQSLGQGLEFLIYFQGNSAPDKSGLPSDRFSAERTGGSVSTLTIQRTQQEDSAVYLCASSLRDTISYEQYFGPGTRLTVT.

This clonotype has at least ten counts. The chain's CDR3 is CSARALAGIGETQYF. The CDR3 nucleotides are TGCAGTGCTAGAGCGCTGGCGGGGATAGGAGAGACCCAGTACTTC. The rearrangement links TRBV20-1 to TRBJ2-5; D might be TRBD2 (6 bases). Germline loops: CDR1 DFQATT, CDR2 SNEGSKA (reference sequence). Trimming shortened V by 1 base and J by 4 bases, and 16 bases separated the two germline ends. The CDR3 is made up of 15 amino acids.

The chain joins TRBV6-5 to TRBJ2-2; weak D call: TRBD1 (5 bases). CDR1 is MNHEY and CDR2 is SVGAGI in the germline V gene. The V gene lost 3 bases and the J gene lost 3 bases, with 8 bases spanning the gap. There are 14 residues in the CDR3. The CDR3 loop reads CASSYGADTGELFF. For the CDR3, the DNA is TGTGCCAGCAGTTATGGGGCGGACACCGGGGAGCTGTTTTTT.

This clonotype was observed a few times. This rearrangement joins TRBV20-1 to TRBJ2-7; TRBD1 matches at 8 bases. Germline trimming cut 3 bases from V and 3 bases from J; bases unmatched to any gene: 1. Germline values: CDR1 DFQATT, CDR2 SNEGSKA (reference sequence). The CDR3 length is 12 residues. The CDR3 nucleotides are TGCAGTGCTAGGGACAGGGACTACGAGCAGTACTTC. Residues: CSARDRDYEQYF.

The table lists this clonotype with a few counts. The chain carries TRBV15 and TRBJ2-1; tentatively, D is TRBD1 (6 bases). Germline V gene lookup returns CDR1 LNHNV and CDR2 YYDKDF (reference sequence). V lost 5 bases, J lost 0 bases, and 11 bases lay in between. The length of the CDR3 is 15 residues. The CDR3 region is CATSHGQSSYNEQFF. Written as DNA, the CDR3 is TGTGCCACCAGCCACGGACAGAGCTCCTACAATGAGCAGTTCTTC.

This clonotype was detected a few times. The chain has TRBV6-1 and TRBJ2-7, with 13 bases fitting TRBD2. V lost 5 bases to trimming and J lost 3 bases; unmatched junction nucleotides: 4. The CDR3 sequence is 15 residues long. CDR1 is MNHNS, CDR2 SASEGT, per germline. The CDR3 nucleotides are TGTGCCAGCAGTACCGGGACTAGCGGGATCTACGAGCAGTACTTC. Residues: CASSTGTSGIYEQYF.

The table lists this clonotype with a few counts. The V call is TRBV6-1, the J call TRBJ1-3, with D unresolved. Trimming took off 2 bases at V and 0 bases at J, with 11 bases between the two ends. The CDR3 is made up of 16 amino acids. Germline V gives CDR1 MNHNS, CDR2 SASEGT. CDR3: CASSELVGHSGNTIYF. CDR3 bases: TGTGCCAGCAGTGAATTAGTGGGCCACTCTGGAAACACCATATATTTT.